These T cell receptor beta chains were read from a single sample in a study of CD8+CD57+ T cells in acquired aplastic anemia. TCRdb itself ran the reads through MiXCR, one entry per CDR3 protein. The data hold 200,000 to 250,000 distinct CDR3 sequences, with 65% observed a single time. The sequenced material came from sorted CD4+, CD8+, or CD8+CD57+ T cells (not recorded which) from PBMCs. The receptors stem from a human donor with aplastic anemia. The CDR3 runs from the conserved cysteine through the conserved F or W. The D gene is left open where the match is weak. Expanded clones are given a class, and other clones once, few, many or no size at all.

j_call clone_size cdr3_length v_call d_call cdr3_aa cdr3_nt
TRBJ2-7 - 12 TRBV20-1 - CSARDLGEEQYF TGCAGTGCTAGAGATCTAGGAGAGGAGCAGTACTTC
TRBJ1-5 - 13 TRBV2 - CASSYPDSQPQHF TGTGCCAGCAGCTACCCAGACAGTCAGCCCCAGCATTTT
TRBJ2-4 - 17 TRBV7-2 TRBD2 CASSLAGGRTSGHIQYF TGTGCCAGCAGCTTAGCGGGGGGACGGACTAGCGGCCACATTCAGTACTTC
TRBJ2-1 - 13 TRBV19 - CASSRGQRYEQFF TGTGCCAGTAGTCGTGGCCAACGCTATGAGCAGTTCTTC
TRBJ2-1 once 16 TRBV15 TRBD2 CATSRDFSGIGDEQFF TGTGCCACCAGCAGAGATTTTAGCGGGATTGGCGATGAGCAGTTCTTC
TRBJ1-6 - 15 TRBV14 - CASSQGPAGGSPLHF TGTGCCAGCAGCCAAGGCCCGGCAGGCGGTTCACCCCTCCACTTT
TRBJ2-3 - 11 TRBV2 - CASRFETTQYF TGTGCCAGCAGGTTCGAGACTACGCAGTATTTT
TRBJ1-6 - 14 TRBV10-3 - CAISAGQRNSPLHF TGTGCCATCAGTGCAGGACAGCGTAATTCACCCCTCCACTTT
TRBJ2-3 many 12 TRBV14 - CASSQNRDTQYF TGTGCCAGCAGCCAGAATAGGGATACGCAGTATTTT
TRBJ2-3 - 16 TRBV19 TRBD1 CASTPVRGLSTDTQYF TGTGCCAGTACCCCCGTCAGGGGGCTTAGCACAGATACGCAGTATTTT
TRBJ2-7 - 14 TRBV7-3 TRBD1 CASSLTGGRDEQYF TGTGCCAGCAGCTTGACAGGGGGCCGCGACGAGCAGTACTTC
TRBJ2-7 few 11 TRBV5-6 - CASSLSHEQYF TGTGCCAGCAGCTTGTCCCACGAGCAGTACTTC
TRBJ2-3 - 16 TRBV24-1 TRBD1 CATSKSGQGRTDTQYF TGTGCCACCAGTAAATCCGGACAGGGGCGGACAGATACGCAGTATTTT
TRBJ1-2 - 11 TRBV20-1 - CSARGDYGYTF TGCAGTGCTAGAGGGGACTATGGCTACACCTTC
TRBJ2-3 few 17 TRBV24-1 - CATSDTRIGDVTDTQYF TGTGCCACCAGTGACACTCGGATAGGGGATGTGACAGATACGCAGTATTTT